A selection of T cell receptor beta chains follows, all from one sample in a study of beta chain features in type 1 diabetes. Clones were sequenced by immunoSEQ multiplex PCR, and TCRdb holds only the in-frame ones, with some missing. The table shows about 220,000 clones, with roughly 11% occurring only once. Source material: central memory CD4+ T cells from blood. The source of these receptors is a man aged 18 to 35 in good health. The CDR3 runs from the conserved cysteine through the conserved F or W.

V,CDR3
TRBV2,CASSAQLSSYNEQFF
TRBV18,CASSPAGTGVNNEQFF
TRBV10-1,CASSEGPAETQYF
TRBV5-4,CASSFSGGTDTQYF
TRBV5-6,CASSYSGTANIQYF
TRBV18,CASTRGANEKLFF
TRBV5-5,CASSLVWDDTQYF
TRBV19,CASRGVSYNEQFF
TRBV7-9,CASSPSFSGTTDTQYF
TRBV11-3,CACTVREGGETQYF
TRBV5-1,CASSPGQFNEKLFF
TRBV23-1,CASSQTSSECIPEAFF
TRBV9,CASSGWAYGYTF
TRBV9,CASSVDWGPETQYF
TRBV2,CASGRVGNTGELFF
TRBV6-5,CASSYGDSPLHF
TRBV28,CASSLPGGNEQYF
TRBV18,CASSPGTSGRETQYF
TRBV30,CAWLAAAGNTIYF
TRBV5-4,CASSLGATGELFF
TRBV25-1,CASSELGVFMRGGYTF
TRBV7-2,CASSSRLAGVGNEQFF
TRBV13,CASSPLKSISAGELFF
TRBV9,CASSVGLTTDTQYF
TRBV28,CASSNRRQGHTGELFF
TRBV5-6,CASSLVAGGYTF
TRBV18,CASSPSYGGTYEQYF
TRBV7-2,CASSLRQSYEQYF
TRBV6-1,CASSEGTILGTEAFF
TRBV29-1,CSVAPSGSLNEQYF
TRBV6-1,CASTNYGYTF
TRBV30,CAWSESLTYEQYF
TRBV10-3,CAIRVENIQYF
TRBV5-1,CASSLDWARDGYTF
TRBV28,CASSLPGQLFF